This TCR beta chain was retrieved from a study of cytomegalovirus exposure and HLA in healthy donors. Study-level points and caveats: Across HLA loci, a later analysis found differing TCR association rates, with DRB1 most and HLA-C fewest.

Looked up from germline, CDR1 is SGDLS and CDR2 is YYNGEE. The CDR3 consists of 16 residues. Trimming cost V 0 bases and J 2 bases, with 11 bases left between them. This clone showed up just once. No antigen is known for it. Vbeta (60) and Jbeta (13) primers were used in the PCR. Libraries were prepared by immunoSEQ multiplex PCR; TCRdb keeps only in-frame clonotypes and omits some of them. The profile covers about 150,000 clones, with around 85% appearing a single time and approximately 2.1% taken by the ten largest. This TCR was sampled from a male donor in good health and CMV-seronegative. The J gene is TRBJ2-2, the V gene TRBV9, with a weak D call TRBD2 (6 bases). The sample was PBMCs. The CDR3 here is CASSVDGGVNTGELFF. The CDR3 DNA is TGTGCCAGCAGCGTAGATGGAGGGGTTAACACCGGGGAGCTGTTTTTT.